Below, 2 T cell receptor beta chains from the same sample are listed, as sequenced in a study of shared clonotypes between healthy human individuals. Clones were sequenced by immunoSEQ multiplex PCR, and TCRdb holds only the in-frame ones, with some missing. This sample has about 2.1 million clones, with about 94% found just once. CD45RO-negative CD8 cells positively selected for CCR7 made up the naive population, which excluded terminally differentiated effector memory CD45RA+ cells. The sequencing input was naive CD8+ T cells from PBMCs. These receptors were collected from a man in his late teens or twenties in good health. Some clones in this sample may be carry-over from other donors' samples.

This clone was found once. The chain employs TRBV27 and TRBJ2-1; 8 bases match TRBD1. Germline CDR1 MNHEY, CDR2 SMNVEV (reference sequence). This CDR3 has 15 residues. With V trimmed by 1 base and J by 4 bases, 3 bases remained unmatched. CDR3 sequence (DNA): TGTGCCAGCAGTTTATTCAGGGGGCAATACAATGAGCAGTTCTTC. This gives the protein CASSLFRGQYNEQFF.

This sequence joins TRBV11-2 and TRBJ2-7; 8 bases match TRBD2. The CDR3 is 15 residues long. Trimming cost V 0 bases and J 3 bases; bases outside gene matches: 4. Germline CDR1 reads SGHAT; CDR2 reads FQNNGV. The CDR3 here is CASSLEAGTSYEQYF. DNA for the CDR3: TGTGCCAGCAGCTTAGAGGCCGGGACTAGCTACGAGCAGTACTTC. Full variable domain (rest looked up from reference TRBV11-2 and TRBJ2-7): EAGVAQSPRYKIIEKRQSVAFWCNPISGHATLYWYQQILGQGPKLLIQFQNNGVVDDSQLPKDRFSAERLKGVDSTLKIQPAKLEDSAVYLCASSLEAGTSYEQYFGPGTRLTVT.